This TCR beta chain was observed in a study of blood T cell repertoires in COVID-19. Study background: There were acute and convalescent COVID-19 samples, and they came from the United States, Italy and Spain. T cells, B-cell-depleted T cells, or PBMCs provided the cDNA or gDNA that served as material.

The ends lost 3 bases at V and 7 bases at J; junction bases unmatched: 8. Looked up from germline, CDR1 is KGHSH and CDR2 is LQKENI. The CDR3 has 14 amino acids. Original data processing: Reference gene primer amplification gave nucleated cell count estimates. Generated by immunoSEQ multiplex PCR, the TCRdb table keeps only in-frame clones and is missing some. That table gives V, J and clone size, and the DNA gave D and trimming. The table shows under 200,000 clones, with roughly nine tenths occurring only once. The receptor's source is a man younger than 35 with acute or convalescent COVID-19. Sequenced input: peripheral blood. The J gene is TRBJ1-1, the V gene TRBV18, with 7 bases that match TRBD1. The CDR3 bases are TGTGCCAGCTCACCTCACCCGGGACAGAGTGAAGCTTTCTTT. Translating gives CASSPHPGQSEAFF. The full variable domain, its missing parts supplied by reference TRBV18 and TRBJ1-1, is NAGVMQNPRHLVRRRGQEARLRCSPMKGHSHVYWYRQLPEEGLKFMVYLQKENIIDESGMPKERFSAEFPKEGPSILRIQQVVRGDSAAYFCASSPHPGQSEAFFGQGTRLTVV.